Each of the 27 T cell receptor beta chains below was sequenced from the same sample in a study of blood T cell repertoires in COVID-19. Libraries were prepared by immunoSEQ multiplex PCR; TCRdb keeps only in-frame clonotypes and omits some of them. The table records 200,000 or so clones, 86% of them present only once. The specimen sequenced was peripheral blood. The receptor source for this set is a woman aged 50 to 60 with acute or convalescent COVID-19.

This chain connects TRBV2 to TRBJ2-1, with D hard to call. This CDR3 region has 13 residues. Germline lookup yields CDR1 SNHLY and CDR2 FYNNEI. The V end was cut by 8 bases, the J end by 5 bases, with 13 bases between. The CDR3 spells CASSRGTNNEQFF. As DNA, the CDR3 is TGTGCCAGCTCGAGAGGCACCAACAATGAGCAGTTCTTC.

The chain carries TRBV6-2 or TRBV6-3 and TRBJ1-1, with 10 bases identical to TRBD1. The CDR3 totals 14 residues. V dropped 6 bases and J dropped 0; count of bases not matched to a gene: 1. The germline gives CDR1 MNHEY, CDR2 SVGEGT. The CDR3: CASSDRGLNTEAFF. For the CDR3, the DNA is TGTGCCAGCAGCGACAGGGGGCTGAACACTGAAGCTTTCTTT.

The V gene is TRBV7-6, the J gene TRBJ1-1, with TRBD1 identical over 10 bases. The CDR3 is 16 residues long. With 2 bases clipped from V and 3 bases from J, the junction kept 6 bases outside the gene matches. The germline gives CDR1 SGHVS, CDR2 FNYEAQ. The DNA of the CDR3 is TGTGCCAGCAGCTTATCCCGGACAGGGGGGGACACTGAAGCTTTCTTT. Its protein product is CASSLSRTGGDTEAFF. The full variable domain, rest sourced from reference TRBV7-6 and TRBJ1-1, is GAGVSQSPRYKVTKRGQDVALRCDPISGHVSLYWYRQALGQGPEFLTYFNYEAQQDKSGLPNDRFSAERPEGSISTLTIQRTEQRDSAMYRCASSLSRTGGDTEAFFGQGTRLTVV.

The sample holds one count of this clone. The chain carries TRBV7-7 and TRBJ2-1, with 9 nucleotides matching TRBD2. The trim removed 4 bases at V and 6 bases at J, leaving 7 bases unmatched. CDR3 length: 15 residues. Germline CDR1 SSHAT, CDR2 FNYEAQ (reference sequence). The CDR3 DNA reads TGTGCCAGCAGCTCGGGACTAGCAATTTTCAATGAGCAGTTCTTC. Translation: CASSSGLAIFNEQFF. Variable domain in full (rest from reference TRBV7-7 and TRBJ2-1): GAGVSQSPRYKVTKRGQDVTLRCDPISSHATLYWYQQALGQGPEFLTYFNYEAQPDKSGLPSDRFSAERPEGSISTLTIQRTEQRDSAMYRCASSSGLAIFNEQFFGPGTRLTVL.

The CDR3 DNA sequence: TGTGCCAGCAGCTTAGTGTTAGCGGGGGCAGATACGCAGTATTTT. This translates into CASSLVLAGADTQYF. This chain links TRBV7-2 with TRBJ2-3; 9 bases agree with TRBD2. Germline CDR1 SGHTA, CDR2 FQGNSA. The CDR3 has 15 amino acids. V dropped 1 base and J dropped 4; count of bases not matched to a gene: 3.

The chain is built from TRBV27 and TRBJ2-7; 7 bases match TRBD1. The length of the CDR3 is 14 residues. Germline V gene sequence: CDR1 MNHEY, CDR2 SMNVEV (reference sequence). V gave up 0 bases and J gave up 9 bases; unmatched junction bases: 8. The CDR3 loop is CASSLSGAGGRQYF. CDR3 DNA: TGTGCCAGCAGTTTATCGGGGGCAGGGGGAAGGCAGTACTTC.

The V gene is TRBV5-6, the J gene TRBJ2-3; D possibly corresponds to TRBD1 (5 bases). Trimming stripped 4 bases from V and 5 bases from J, with 14 bases between. The CDR3 consists of 14 residues. In germline, CDR1 is SGHDT, CDR2 YYEEEE. CDR3 protein: CASSQGGRGDTQYF. CDR3 in DNA: TGTGCCAGCAGCCAGGGTGGTAGAGGAGATACGCAGTATTTT.

The genes are TRBV18 and TRBJ2-1, with D tentatively TRBD2 (5 bases). Germline V gene data show CDR1 as KGHSH and CDR2 as LQKENI. CDR3 length: 16 amino acids. V dropped 0 bases and J dropped 4 bases, with 13 bases sitting between them. CDR3 amino acids: CASSPPESGPYNEQFF. Here the CDR3 DNA reads TGTGCCAGCTCACCACCAGAAAGCGGACCATACAATGAGCAGTTCTTC.

The genes are TRBV5-6 and TRBJ2-3; possibly TRBD2 for D (6 bases). Germline lookup yields CDR1 SGHDT and CDR2 YYEEEE. The CDR3 is 16 amino acids. Trimming stripped 1 base from V and 5 bases from J, with 17 bases between. CDR3 DNA sequence: TGTGCCAGCAGCTTGCTTAGCGGTCCTGGCAGAGATACGCAGTATTTT. This codes for CASSLLSGPGRDTQYF.

This clone was observed once. A read error may produce the germline difference seen at one junction end. Other nucleotide sequences from this sample produce the same CDR3. The genes are TRBV6-5 and TRBJ2-7, with D maybe TRBD1 (6 bases). CDR3 length: 14 residues. CDR1 MNHEY and CDR2 SVGAGI come from the germline V gene. For the CDR3, the DNA is TGTGCCAGCAGTCAAAGGACAGACGGAGCCGAGCAATACTTC. It is translated as CASSQRTDGAEQYF.

The chain carries TRBV4-3 and TRBJ2-6; D unresolved. CDR3 length: 17 amino acids. CDR1 and CDR2 (germline): LGHNA, YSLEER. The V end lost 0 bases, the J end lost 3 bases, and 12 bases lay between the germline ends. The CDR3 loop is CASSQDVIAFGANVLTF. The DNA for the CDR3 is TGCGCCAGCAGCCAAGATGTGATAGCTTTTGGGGCCAACGTCCTGACTTTC.

The genes are TRBV18 and TRBJ1-2, with D tentatively TRBD1 (6 bases). The CDR3 length is 15 residues. The V gene lost 0 bases and the J gene lost 4 bases, with 12 bases spanning the gap. The germline V gene encodes CDR1 KGHSH and CDR2 LQKENI. The CDR3 is CASSPPSKDSYGYTF. For the CDR3, the DNA is TGTGCCAGCTCACCACCGTCAAAGGACAGCTATGGCTACACCTTC.

The gene calls are TRBV6-5 and TRBJ1-5; D possibly corresponds to TRBD1 (5 bases). The CDR3 spans 15 residues. The V and J ends lost 0 bases and 3 bases respectively, with 9 bases between them. Germline V gene data show CDR1 as MNHEY and CDR2 as SVGAGI. Written as DNA, the CDR3 is TGTGCCAGCAGTTACTCGGGGGGGATCAATCAGCCCCAGCATTTT. Its translation: CASSYSGGINQPQHF.

The gene calls are TRBV5-4 and TRBJ2-7; D is perhaps TRBD2 (6 bases). V was cut by 4 bases and J by 2 bases, with 13 bases left in between. The CDR3 loop spans 14 amino acids. Germline V CDR1 and CDR2: SGHNT, YYREEE (reference sequence). This chain's CDR3 is CASSVGTDAYEQYF. In DNA, the CDR3 is TGTGCCAGCAGCGTGGGGACTGACGCCTACGAGCAGTACTTC.

The CDR3 loop is CASSQDRVYTQYF. The DNA for the CDR3 is TGTGCCAGCAGCCAAGACAGGGTATATACGCAGTATTTT. This chain uses TRBV6-5 with TRBJ2-3, with 7 bases matching TRBD1. Losses at the gene ends were 6 bases for V and 7 bases for J; bases not matched to a gene: 7. This CDR3 is built from 13 residues. Germline loops: CDR1 MNHEY, CDR2 SVGAGI.

This clone has a single count. The chain is built from TRBV19 and TRBJ1-2; 7 bases fit TRBD1. Germline trimming cut 7 bases from V and 5 bases from J; bases unmatched to any gene: 4. Germline V gives CDR1 LNHDA, CDR2 SQIVND (reference sequence). The CDR3 runs 12 residues. CDR3 sequence: CASTDRVYGYTF. In DNA form, the CDR3 reads TGTGCCAGTACCGACAGGGTTTATGGCTACACCTTC.

The rearrangement uses TRBV5-1 and TRBJ2-2; D might be TRBD1 (6 bases). The V end was cut by 5 bases, the J end by 1 base, with 9 bases between. CDR1 is SGHRS, CDR2 YFSETQ, per germline. The CDR3 is 14 residues long. The CDR3 coding sequence is TGCGCCAGCAGTCCACAGGGGAACACCGGGGAGCTGTTTTTT. Protein: CASSPQGNTGELFF.

This clone turned up a few times. V is TRBV10-3 and J is TRBJ1-5; D uncertain. The CDR3 contains 13 residues. Germline assignment: CDR1 ENHRY and CDR2 SYGVKD. V gave up 0 bases and J gave up 6 bases, with 6 bases separating them. CDR3 coding DNA: TGTGCCATCAGTGAGTCGACTCTTCAGCCCCAGCATTTT. This encodes CAISESTLQPQHF.

This rearrangement joins TRBV3-1 (or the pseudogene TRBV3-2) to TRBJ1-4; 9 bases align to TRBD1. J was trimmed by 5 bases and V by 5 bases; bases with no gene match: 3. Germline CDR1 is LGHDT and CDR2 is YNNKEL (reference sequence). This CDR3 contains 14 residues. CDR3 sequence: CASSDGQGNEKLFF. CDR3 DNA: TGTGCCAGCAGCGACGGACAGGGGAATGAAAAACTGTTTTTT.

The V call is TRBV12-5, the J call TRBJ1-1, with 8 bases identical to TRBD1. Unmatched junction bases numbered 4, after V lost 7 bases and J lost 3 bases. Germline assignment: CDR1 LGHNT and CDR2 FRNRAP. This CDR3 is built from 13 residues. CDR3 sequence: CASARGLDTEAFF. CDR3 nucleotides: TGTGCTAGTGCCAGGGGGCTTGACACTGAAGCTTTCTTT.

This sequence joins TRBV5-1 and TRBJ1-6, with D uncertain. Germline V CDR1 and CDR2: SGHRS, YFSETQ. V was clipped by 2 bases and J by 10 bases, with 13 bases between them. The CDR3 sequence is 14 residues long. Written as DNA, the CDR3 is TGCGCCAGCAGCTTCGGGTCAGATACCTCACCCCTCCACTTT. The encoded protein is CASSFGSDTSPLHF.

This chain joins TRBV10-2 and TRBJ1-6; D not certain. Trimming left V 5 bases short and J 6 bases short, with 8 bases between. The CDR3 extends over 13 amino acids. Germline V gives CDR1 WSHSY, CDR2 SAAADI. This chain's CDR3 is CASSRVGNSPLHF. CDR3 nucleotides: TGCGCCAGCAGTAGAGTTGGTAATTCACCCCTCCACTTT.

This clone has a single count. The gene calls are TRBV19 and TRBJ1-5; D might be TRBD1 (6 bases). Germline V CDR1 and CDR2: LNHDA, SQIVND (reference sequence). This CDR3 region has 12 residues. Trimming shortened V by 6 bases and J by 10 bases, and 13 bases separated the two germline ends. CDR3 nucleotide sequence: TGTGCCAGTAGAGAAACAGGGTCCCCCCAGCATTTT. This codes for CASRETGSPQHF.

The chain has TRBV12-5 and TRBJ1-6; D possibly corresponds to TRBD1 (6 bases). This CDR3 spans 14 amino acids. Trimming took off 2 bases at V and 6 bases at J, with 8 bases between the two ends. Germline values: CDR1 LGHNT, CDR2 FRNRAP. The CDR3 DNA is TGTGCTAGTGGTTTGCGACAGGCTAATTCACCCCTCCACTTT. As protein: CASGLRQANSPLHF.

The V and J genes are TRBV10-3 and TRBJ1-2; D is unclear. Germline assignment: CDR1 ENHRY and CDR2 SYGVKD. This CDR3 spans 15 amino acids. Trimming left V 2 bases short and J 0 bases short, with 10 bases between. The CDR3 protein is CAISEQVAANYGYTF. For the CDR3, the DNA is TGTGCCATCAGTGAGCAAGTGGCCGCTAACTATGGCTACACCTTC.

The chain uses TRBV3-1 (or the pseudogene TRBV3-2) and TRBJ2-2; D gene unclear. CDR3 length: 11 amino acids. Germline CDR1 is LGHDT and CDR2 is YNNKEL (reference sequence). Trimming stripped 6 bases from V and 5 bases from J, with 4 bases between. CDR3 sequence: CASSRTGELFF. The CDR3 region has the DNA TGTGCCAGCAGTCGGACCGGGGAGCTGTTTTTT.

The chain is built from TRBV5-1 and TRBJ2-7; 7 bases match TRBD1. The ends lost 0 bases at V and 3 bases at J; junction bases unmatched: 6. CDR1 and CDR2 (germline): SGHRS, YFSETQ. The CDR3 runs 15 residues. The CDR3: CASSLATGDVYEQYF. The CDR3 nucleotides are TGCGCCAGCAGCTTGGCCACAGGGGACGTCTACGAGCAGTACTTC.